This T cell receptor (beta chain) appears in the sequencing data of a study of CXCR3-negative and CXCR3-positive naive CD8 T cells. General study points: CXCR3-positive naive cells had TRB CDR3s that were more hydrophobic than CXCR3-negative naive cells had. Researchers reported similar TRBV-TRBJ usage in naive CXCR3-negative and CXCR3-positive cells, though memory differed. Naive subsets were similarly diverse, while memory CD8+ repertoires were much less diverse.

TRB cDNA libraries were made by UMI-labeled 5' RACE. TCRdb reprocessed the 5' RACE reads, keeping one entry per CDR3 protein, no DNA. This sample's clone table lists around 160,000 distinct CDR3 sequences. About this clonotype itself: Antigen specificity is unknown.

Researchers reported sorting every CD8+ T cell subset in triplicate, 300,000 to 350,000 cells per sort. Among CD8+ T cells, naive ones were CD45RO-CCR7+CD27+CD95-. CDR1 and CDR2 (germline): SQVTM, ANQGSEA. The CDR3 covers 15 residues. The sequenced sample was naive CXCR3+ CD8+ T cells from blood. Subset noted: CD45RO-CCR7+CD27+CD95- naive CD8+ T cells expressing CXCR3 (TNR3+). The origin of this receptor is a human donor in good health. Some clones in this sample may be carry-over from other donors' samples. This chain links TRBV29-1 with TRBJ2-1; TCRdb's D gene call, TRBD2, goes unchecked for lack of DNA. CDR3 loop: CSVDEREVTHNEQFF.